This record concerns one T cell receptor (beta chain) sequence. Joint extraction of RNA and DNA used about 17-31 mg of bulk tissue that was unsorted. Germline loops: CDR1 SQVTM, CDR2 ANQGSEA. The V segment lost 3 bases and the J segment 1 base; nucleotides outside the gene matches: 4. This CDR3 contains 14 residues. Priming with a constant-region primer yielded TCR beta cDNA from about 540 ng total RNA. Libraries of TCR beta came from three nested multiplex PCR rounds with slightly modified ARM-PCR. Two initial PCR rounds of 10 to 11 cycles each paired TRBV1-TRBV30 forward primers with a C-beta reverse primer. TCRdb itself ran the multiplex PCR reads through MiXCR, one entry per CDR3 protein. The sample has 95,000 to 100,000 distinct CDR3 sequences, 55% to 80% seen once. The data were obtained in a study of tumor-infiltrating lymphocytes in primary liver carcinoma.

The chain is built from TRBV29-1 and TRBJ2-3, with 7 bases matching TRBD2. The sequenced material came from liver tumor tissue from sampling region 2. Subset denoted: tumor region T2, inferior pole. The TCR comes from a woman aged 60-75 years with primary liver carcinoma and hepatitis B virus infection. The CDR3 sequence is CSVELAECTDTQYF. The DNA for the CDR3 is TGCAGCGTTGAGCTAGCGGAGTGCACAGATACGCAGTATTTT.